The next 13 T cell receptor beta chains were all read from a single sample in a study of OX40 agonist ivuxolimab in advanced cancers. Profiling relied on immunoSEQ multiplex PCR, and the TCRdb table lists in-frame clones only, not all of them. The table shows about 41,000 clones, with about 87% occurring only once. This specimen was CD4+ or CD8+ T cells sorted from blood, taken in a trial of the OX40 agonist ivuxolimab. These receptors came from an adult with an advanced solid tumor such as melanoma, head and neck, liver or kidney cancer.

CDR3 loop: CASSEDGRGLAGATQYF. For the CDR3, the DNA is TGTGCCAGCAGTGAAGACGGTAGAGGACTAGCGGGGGCCACCCAGTACTTC. The chain carries TRBV2 and TRBJ2-5; 13 bases match TRBD2. Unmatched junction bases numbered 10, after V lost 1 base and J lost 8 bases. The CDR3 sequence is 17 residues long. Germline lookup yields CDR1 SNHLY and CDR2 FYNNEI.

This clone has a handful of counts. V is TRBV25-1 and J is TRBJ1-6; possible D gene TRBD1, 6 bases. The CDR3 runs to 13 residues. The germline CDR1 and CDR2 sequences are MGHDK and SYGVNS. Trimming shortened V by 4 bases and J by 8 bases, and 9 bases separated the two germline ends. The CDR3 loop is CASSGGQYSPLHF. CDR3 bases: TGTGCCAGCAGTGGCGGACAGTATTCACCCCTCCACTTT. Full variable domain (outside the CDR3, taken from reference TRBV25-1 and TRBJ1-6): EADIYQTPRYLVIGTGKKITLECSQTMGHDKMYWYQQDPGMELHLIHYSYGVNSTEKGDLSSESTVSRIRTEHFPLTLESARPSHTSQYLCASSGGQYSPLHFGNGTRLTVT.

In this sample, this clone turned up a few times. The genes are TRBV5-1 and TRBJ2-3; D might be TRBD2 (6 bases). The germline CDR1 and CDR2 sequences are SGHRS and YFSETQ. The length of the CDR3 is 13 residues. The V end lost 5 bases, the J end lost 8 bases, and 15 bases lay between the germline ends. CDR3 loop: CASSIGTSGTQYF. For the CDR3, the DNA is TGCGCCAGCAGTATTGGGACTTCGGGTACGCAGTATTTT.

V is TRBV6-6 and J is TRBJ1-1; D is ambiguous. From germline, CDR1 is MNHNY and CDR2 SVGAGI (reference sequence). Trimming took 1 base from V and 1 from J, leaving 4 bases between them. The CDR3 contains 13 residues. The CDR3 nucleotides read TGTGCCAGCAGTTACTTGCGGAACACTGAAGCTTTCTTT. Protein product: CASSYLRNTEAFF.

The chain has TRBV5-1 and TRBJ2-5, with a tentative D call TRBD2 (6 bases). This CDR3 contains 13 residues. Germline CDR1 SGHRS, CDR2 YFSETQ. V was clipped by 5 bases and J by 4 bases, with 12 bases between them. CDR3 in amino acids: CASRPGGSETQYF. CDR3 DNA: TGCGCCAGCAGGCCCGGGGGATCAGAGACCCAGTACTTC.

This chain connects TRBV5-4 to TRBJ1-4; possibly TRBD1 for D (6 bases). In germline, CDR1 is SGHNT, CDR2 YYREEE (reference sequence). V was cut by 4 bases and J by 5 bases, with 15 bases left in between. This CDR3 comprises 15 residues. The CDR3 loop reads CASSPQGRENEKLFF. CDR3 DNA: TGTGCCAGCAGCCCCCAGGGGAGGGAAAATGAAAAACTGTTTTTT.

The rearrangement joins TRBV6-1 to TRBJ2-3, with 9 nucleotides matching TRBD1. Germline CDR1 MNHNS, CDR2 SASEGT. The V and J ends lost 6 bases and 4 bases, in that order; junction bases with no gene match: 8. The length of the CDR3 is 15 residues. The CDR3: CASSSRDRVSDTQYF. CDR3 nucleotide sequence: TGTGCCAGCAGCAGCCGGGACAGGGTTTCAGATACGCAGTATTTT.

The DNA of the CDR3 is TGTGCCAGCAGCCCGGGACAGGGCACAGATACGCAGTATTTT. Translation gives CASSPGQGTDTQYF. The rearrangement links TRBV7-3 to TRBJ2-3; the match to TRBD1 covers 8 bases. J was trimmed by 1 base and V by 5 bases; bases with no gene match: 2. Germline lookup yields CDR1 SGHTA and CDR2 FQGTGA. The CDR3 spans 14 residues.

The chain has TRBV19 and TRBJ1-2, with unresolved D. CDR1 and CDR2 (germline): LNHDA, SQIVND (reference sequence). This CDR3 comprises 12 residues. V lost 2 bases to trimming and J lost 4 bases, with 5 bases between them. The CDR3 loop reads CASSILGYGYTF. CDR3 bases: TGTGCCAGTAGTATATTGGGCTATGGCTACACCTTC.

The genes are TRBV7-9 and TRBJ2-7, with 9 positions matching TRBD2. After removal of 5 bases from V and 5 bases from J, the junction contained 13 bases not matched to a gene. CDR3 length equals 16 residues. Germline values: CDR1 SEHNR, CDR2 FQNEAQ (reference sequence). CDR3 residues: CASSPSVAGAFHEQYF. The CDR3 DNA reads as TGTGCCAGCAGCCCTTCGGTAGCGGGAGCTTTTCACGAGCAGTACTTC.

In this sample, this clone turned up once. V usage is TRBV7-9 and J usage is TRBJ2-5; TRBD1 agrees at 7 bases. From germline, CDR1 is SEHNR and CDR2 FQNEAQ (reference sequence). After removal of 4 bases from V and 5 bases from J, the junction contained 10 bases not matched to a gene. CDR3 length: 15 residues. The CDR3 DNA reads TGTGCCAGCAGCTCAACCGACAGGGTCCGTGAGACCCAGTACTTC. Amino acids: CASSSTDRVRETQYF.

This clone was counted only a few times. The chain combines TRBV7-9 with TRBJ1-2; no clear D gene. V lost 1 base and J 7 bases, leaving 7 bases between the germline ends. The CDR3 consists of 12 residues. The V gene's germline CDR1 is SEHNR and CDR2 FQNEAQ (reference sequence). The chain's CDR3 is CASSLVQSGYTF. The CDR3, as DNA: TGTGCCAGCAGCTTAGTCCAGAGTGGCTACACCTTC. Full variable domain (rest looked up from reference TRBV7-9 and TRBJ1-2): DTGVSQNPRHKITKRGQNVTFRCDPISEHNRLYWYRQTLGQGPEFLTYFQNEAQLEKSRLLSDRFSAERPKGSFSTLEIQRTEQGDSAMYLCASSLVQSGYTFGSGTRLTVV.

This clone came up once. In nucleotides, the CDR3 is TGTGCCAGCAGCCCCCGACTAGCGGGAGATGAGACCCAGTACTTC. This translates into CASSPRLAGDETQYF. This chain uses TRBV9 with TRBJ2-5; 12 nucleotides agree with TRBD2. The germline gives CDR1 SGDLS, CDR2 YYNGEE. The CDR3 extends over 15 amino acids. V shed 4 bases, J shed 5 bases, and the junction held 6 bases outside the gene matches.